Following are 26 T cell receptor beta chains from one sample sequenced in a study of T cells in Graves' hyperthyroidism and ophthalmopathy. The CDR3 regions of TCR beta were amplified from RNA transcripts. The study used the HTBI primer set for a first-round RT-PCR of the TCR CDR3. TCRdb itself ran the multiplex PCR reads through MiXCR, one entry per CDR3 protein. Of fewer than 650,000 distinct CDR3 sequences listed, roughly 14% are singletons. The specimen was blood. These receptors were collected from a middle-aged woman with Graves' ophthalmopathy.

This chain connects TRBV5-1 to TRBJ1-1, with 7 bases lining up with TRBD1. The CDR3 has 13 amino acids. Germline lookup yields CDR1 SGHRS and CDR2 YFSETQ. J lost 1 base, V lost 5 bases, and 2 bases had no gene match. The CDR3 protein is CASRDRRNTEAFF. CDR3 nucleotides: TGCGCCAGCAGGGACAGGCGGAACACTGAAGCTTTCTTT.

Of note for this clonotype: A clone one base away is much larger, so this may be a read error. This rearrangement joins TRBV7-2 to TRBJ1-2; maybe TRBD1 (6 bases). V lost 3 bases and J lost 10, with 15 bases in between. Germline V CDR1 and CDR2: SGHTA, FQGNSA. This CDR3 comprises 13 residues. The CDR3 region has the DNA TGTGCCAGCAGCTTGTTTTACAGGGATGTCTACACCTTC. Protein product: CASSLFYRDVYTF.

The rearrangement links TRBV28 to TRBJ2-7, with 9 bases fitting TRBD1. The length of the CDR3 is 16 residues. CDR1 and CDR2 from the germline V gene are MDHEN and SYDVKM. J was trimmed by 4 bases and V by 7 bases; bases with no gene match: 14. The DNA of the CDR3 is TGTGCCAGCAACTCATGGTGGGACAGGGACGTATACGAGCAGTACTTC. Translated: CASNSWWDRDVYEQYF.

In this sample, this clonotype turned up many times. The conserved final phenylalanine or tryptophan is absent from the CDR3, which likely points to a read error. No DNA is shown, since the ends of the CDR3 on it are uncertain; the CDR3 is the one TCRdb lists. This chain links TRBV7-9 with TRBJ2-7; the table's D call TRBD1 went unverified against the DNA. The CDR3 is 9 amino acids in total, end residues counted. Germline loops: CDR1 SEHNR, CDR2 FQNEAQ (reference sequence). The CDR3 loop reads CASSFYRAI.

Ten or more counts support this clonotype. The J gene is TRBJ2-7, the V gene TRBV7-6, with D tentatively TRBD1 or TRBD2 (10 bases each). The V gene lost 8 bases and the J gene lost 6 bases, with 32 bases spanning the gap. Germline CDR1 SGHVS, CDR2 FNYEAQ. This CDR3 spans 18 amino acids. The CDR3 nucleotides are TGTGCCAGCCACTTTCCGGGACAGGGGTCTAGCGGGAGTCGCGAGCAGTACTTC. This translates into CASHFPGQGSSGSREQYF.

In this sample, this clonotype turned up many times. V usage is TRBV12-3 or TRBV12-4 and J usage is TRBJ1-3, with D unresolved. The ends were cut back, 7 bases at V and 0 bases at J, with 10 bases in the middle. The length of the CDR3 is 14 residues. The CDR3 nucleotides read TGTGCCAGCATCGACACCCACTCTGGAAACACCATATATTTT. Residues: CASIDTHSGNTIYF.

A remark on this clonotype: This may stem from a read error, because a much larger clone lies one nucleotide away. This chain links TRBV7-2 with TRBJ2-7; TRBD2 agrees at 11 bases. The germline CDR1 and CDR2 sequences are SGHTA and FQGNSA. This CDR3 has 14 amino acids. The CDR3 DNA follows: TGTGCCAACAGCTTTAGCGGGAGGGTTTACGAGCAGTACTTC. It specifies CANSFSGRVYEQYF.

The rearrangement uses TRBV6-1 and TRBJ2-7; the D gene is possibly TRBD1 (5 bases). V lost 6 bases, J lost 5 bases, and 11 bases lay in between. Germline V gene lookup returns CDR1 MNHNS and CDR2 SASEGT. This CDR3 region has 12 residues. The CDR3 nucleotides read TGTGCCAGCAGCCCAGGGTGGGACGAGCAGTACTTC. Translated, it gives CASSPGWDEQYF.

The V call is TRBV20-1, the J call TRBJ2-5; TRBD1 agrees at 9 bases. V shed 2 bases and J 4 bases; nucleotides not matched to a gene: 2. Per germline, CDR1 DFQATT and CDR2 SNEGSKA (reference sequence). The CDR3 loop spans 13 amino acids. CDR3 sequence reads: CSARWTGAETQYF. The CDR3 region has the DNA TGCAGTGCTAGATGGACAGGGGCAGAGACCCAGTACTTC.

This clonotype was seen many times. The CDR3 spells CSVPSRDYQETQYF. Here the CDR3 DNA reads TGCAGCGTTCCGAGCAGGGACTACCAAGAGACCCAGTACTTC. This chain links TRBV29-1 with TRBJ2-5; D is perhaps TRBD2 (6 bases). V lost 5 bases, J lost 0 bases, and 13 bases lay in between. This CDR3 has 14 amino acids. Germline CDR1 reads SQVTM; CDR2 reads ANQGSEA. The full variable domain, its missing parts supplied by reference TRBV29-1 and TRBJ2-5, is SAVISQKPSRDICQRGTSLTIQCQVDSQVTMMFWYRQQPGQSLTLIATANQGSEATYESGFVIDKFPISRPNLTFSTLTVSNMSPEDSSIYLCSVPSRDYQETQYFGPGTRLLVL.

This clonotype was counted at least ten times. The chain joins TRBV20-1 to TRBJ1-1; D gene unclear. Trimming removed 0 bases from V and 1 base from J, with 12 bases in between. The CDR3 has 15 residues. Germline loops: CDR1 DFQATT, CDR2 SNEGSKA (reference sequence). The CDR3 protein is CSARDRREANTEAFF. DNA for the CDR3: TGCAGTGCTAGAGATCGTAGGGAGGCGAACACTGAAGCTTTCTTT.

This sequence joins TRBV11-2 and TRBJ2-2; D call uncertain. Trimming took off 2 bases at V and 1 base at J, with 17 bases between the two ends. From germline, CDR1 is SGHAT and CDR2 FQNNGV. There are 18 residues in the CDR3. CDR3 sequence reads: CASSLMDVWAKNTGELFF. For the CDR3, the DNA is TGTGCCAGCAGCTTAATGGATGTCTGGGCGAAGAACACCGGGGAGCTGTTTTTT.

J is TRBJ1-1 and V is TRBV15, with 7 bases that match TRBD1. V shed 0 bases and J 1 base; nucleotides not matched to a gene: 2. CDR3 length: 15 amino acids. Germline-derived CDR1 and CDR2 are LNHNV and YYDKDF (reference sequence). This CDR3 is CATSREKGANTEAFF. The CDR3 nucleotides read TGTGCCACCAGCAGAGAGAAGGGGGCGAACACTGAAGCTTTCTTT.

Worth noting for this clonotype: A read error may be the cause here, since a much bigger clone is one base away. The chain links TRBV7-9 to TRBJ2-2, with D perhaps being TRBD1 or TRBD2 (5 bases each). This CDR3 has 13 residues. V lost 8 bases and J 4 bases, leaving 11 bases between the germline ends. The germline CDR1 and CDR2 sequences are SEHNR and FQNEAQ (reference sequence). The CDR3 here is CASPRGATGELFF. Here the CDR3 DNA reads TGTGCCAGCCCCCGGGGCGCCACCGGGGAGCTGTTTTTT. The full variable domain, completed using reference TRBV7-9 and TRBJ2-2, is DTGVSQNPRHKITKRGQNVTFRCDPISEHNRLYWYRQTLGQGPEFLTYFQNEAQLEKSRLLSDRFSAERPKGSFSTLEIQRTEQGDSAMYLCASPRGATGELFFGEGSRLTVL.

This clonotype was found many times. V gene TRBV19 combines with J gene TRBJ2-6; no clear D gene. The CDR3 extends over 13 amino acids. Looked up from germline, CDR1 is LNHDA and CDR2 is SQIVND (reference sequence). Trimming stripped 6 bases from V and 2 bases from J, with 5 bases between. The CDR3, as DNA: TGTGCCAGTAGGCAAACTGGGGCCAACGTCCTGACTTTC. It yields the protein CASRQTGANVLTF.

J is TRBJ1-2 and V is TRBV7-2; 8 bases are a match to TRBD1. Germline-derived CDR1 and CDR2 are SGHTA and FQGNSA. This CDR3 has 15 amino acids. The J segment lost 4 bases and the V segment lost 5 bases, leaving 9 bases of the junction unmatched. The chain's CDR3 is CASSQRTGWGYGYTF. As DNA, the CDR3 is TGTGCCAGCAGCCAGAGGACAGGGTGGGGCTATGGCTACACCTTC.

This clonotype has at least ten counts. The chain employs TRBV15 and TRBJ1-2; D remains ambiguous. V was pared by 4 bases and J by 8 bases, with 14 bases between. Per germline, CDR1 LNHNV and CDR2 YYDKDF (reference sequence). This CDR3 is 13 amino acids long. The chain's CDR3 is CATSIIRERGYTF. Written as DNA, the CDR3 is TGTGCCACCAGCATCATAAGGGAACGCGGCTACACCTTC.

J is TRBJ2-7 and V is TRBV4-1; 9 bases align to TRBD1. The CDR3 consists of 15 residues. V was pared by 4 bases and J by 3 bases, with 7 bases of the junction left unmatched. Germline-derived CDR1 and CDR2 are MGHRA and YSYEKL. Here the CDR3 DNA reads TGCGCCAGCAGCCCGGCGTCGACAGGGGGCTACGAGCAGTACTTC. Translating gives CASSPASTGGYEQYF.

This chain uses TRBV19 with TRBJ2-2; tentatively, D is TRBD2 (6 bases). The V and J ends lost 3 bases and 6 bases respectively, with 8 bases between them. The length of the CDR3 is 13 residues. The V gene's germline CDR1 is LNHDA and CDR2 SQIVND (reference sequence). CDR3 DNA sequence: TGTGCCAGTAGTATTCGGGACTCCGGGGAGCTGTTTTTT. This sequence encodes CASSIRDSGELFF.

There are a few counts of this clonotype. This rearrangement joins TRBV2 to TRBJ2-6; no clear D. Germline values: CDR1 SNHLY, CDR2 FYNNEI. CDR3 length: 13 amino acids. Trimming pared 6 bases from V and 2 bases from J, leaving 5 bases between. CDR3 region: CASRLTGANVLTF. CDR3 DNA: TGTGCCAGCAGGTTAACTGGGGCCAACGTCCTGACTTTC.

The genes are TRBV6-1 and TRBJ2-5; D gene uncertain. The V end lost 6 bases, the J end lost 7 bases, and 15 bases lay between the germline ends. From germline, CDR1 is MNHNS and CDR2 SASEGT. The CDR3 is 13 amino acids. The CDR3 sequence is CASRMDGPGTQYF. Written as DNA, the CDR3 is TGTGCCAGCAGGATGGACGGTCCTGGGACCCAGTACTTC.

This clonotype occurred many times. The chain carries TRBV13 and TRBJ2-7, with 14 bases matching TRBD2. Germline-derived CDR1 and CDR2 are PRHDT and FYEKMQ (reference sequence). V trimming: 5 bases; J trimming: 3 bases; junction bases outside the gene matches: 6. This CDR3 region has 16 residues. CDR3 protein: CASSTRLAGGNYEQYF. Written as DNA, the CDR3 is TGTGCCAGCAGCACCCGACTAGCGGGAGGGAACTACGAGCAGTACTTC.

At least ten counts were recorded for this clonotype. V and J are TRBV20-1 and TRBJ2-7; 16 bases align to TRBD2. The germline V gene encodes CDR1 DFQATT and CDR2 SNEGSKA (reference sequence). The length of the CDR3 is 16 residues. V was clipped by 4 bases and J by 6 bases; unmatched bases: 9. The CDR3 DNA follows: TGCAGTGCTAAGTCGGGACTAGCGGGAGGGCCGGGCGAGCAGTACTTC. The encoded protein is CSAKSGLAGGPGEQYF.

This clonotype has at least ten counts. The chain employs TRBV10-3 and TRBJ1-2; a possible D gene is TRBD1 (5 bases). Trimming stripped 10 bases from V and 7 bases from J, with 16 bases between. The CDR3 consists of 12 residues. Germline CDR1 reads ENHRY; CDR2 reads SYGVKD. CDR3 residues: CATSGRDGGYTF. The DNA of the CDR3 is TGTGCCACCTCGGGGAGGGACGGTGGCTACACCTTC.

This clonotype was picked up many times. The gene calls are TRBV28 and TRBJ2-7, with 8 positions matching TRBD1. CDR1 is MDHEN and CDR2 is SYDVKM in the germline V gene. This CDR3 is 15 amino acids long. V was pared by 4 bases and J by 0 bases, with 5 bases of the junction left unmatched. In DNA, the CDR3 is TGTGCCAGCAGTTCGGACAGGGAGCTCTCCTACGAGCAGTACTTC. Translating gives CASSSDRELSYEQYF.

In this sample, this clonotype turned up many times. This sequence joins TRBV10-3 and TRBJ2-7; the match to TRBD2 covers 14 bases. The CDR3 runs 18 residues. The germline V gene encodes CDR1 ENHRY and CDR2 SYGVKD. J gave up 1 base and V 0 bases, and 5 bases lay outside the gene matches. The CDR3 spells CAISESPGTSGRSYEQYF. Here the CDR3 DNA reads TGTGCCATCAGTGAGTCGCCCGGGACTAGCGGGAGATCCTACGAGCAGTACTTC.